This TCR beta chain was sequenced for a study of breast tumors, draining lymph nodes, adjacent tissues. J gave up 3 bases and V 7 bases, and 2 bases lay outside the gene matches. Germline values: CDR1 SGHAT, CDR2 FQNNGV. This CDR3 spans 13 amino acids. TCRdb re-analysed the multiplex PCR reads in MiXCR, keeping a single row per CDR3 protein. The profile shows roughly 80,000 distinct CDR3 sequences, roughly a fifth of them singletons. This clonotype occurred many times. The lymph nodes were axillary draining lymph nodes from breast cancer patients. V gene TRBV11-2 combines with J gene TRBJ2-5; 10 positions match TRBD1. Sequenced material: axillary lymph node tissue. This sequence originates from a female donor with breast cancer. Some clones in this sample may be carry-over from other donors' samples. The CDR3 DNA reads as TGTGCCAGCATAGGGACAGGGGAAGAGACCCAGTACTTC. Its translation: CASIGTGEETQYF.